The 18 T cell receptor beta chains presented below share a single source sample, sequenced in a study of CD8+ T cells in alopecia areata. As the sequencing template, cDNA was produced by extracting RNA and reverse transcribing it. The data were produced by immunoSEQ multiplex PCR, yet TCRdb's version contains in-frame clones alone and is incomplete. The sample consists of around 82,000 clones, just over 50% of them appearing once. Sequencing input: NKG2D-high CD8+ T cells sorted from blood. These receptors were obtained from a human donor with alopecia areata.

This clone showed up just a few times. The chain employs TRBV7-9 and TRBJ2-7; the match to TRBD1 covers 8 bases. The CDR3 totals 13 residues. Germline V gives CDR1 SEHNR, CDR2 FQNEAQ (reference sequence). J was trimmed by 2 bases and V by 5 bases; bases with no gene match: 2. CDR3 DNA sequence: TGTGCCAGCAGCGCGACAGGGGCCTACGAGCAGTACTTC. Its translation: CASSATGAYEQYF.

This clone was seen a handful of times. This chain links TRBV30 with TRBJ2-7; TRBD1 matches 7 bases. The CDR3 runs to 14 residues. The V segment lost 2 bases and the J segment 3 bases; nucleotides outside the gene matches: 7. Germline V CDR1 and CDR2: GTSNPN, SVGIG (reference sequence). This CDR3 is CAWSWDSQYYEQYF. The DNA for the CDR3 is TGTGCCTGGAGTTGGGACAGTCAATACTACGAGCAGTACTTC. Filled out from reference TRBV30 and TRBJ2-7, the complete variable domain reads SQTIHQWPATLVQPVGSPLSLECTVEGTSNPNLYWYRQAAGRGLQLLFYSVGIGQISSEVPQNLSASRPQDRQFILSSKKLLLSDSGFYLCAWSWDSQYYEQYFGPGTRLTVT.

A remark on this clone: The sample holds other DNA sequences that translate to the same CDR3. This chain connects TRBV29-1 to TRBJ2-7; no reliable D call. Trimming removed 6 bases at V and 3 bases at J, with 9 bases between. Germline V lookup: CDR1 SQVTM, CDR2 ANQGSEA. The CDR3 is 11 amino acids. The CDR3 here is CSVLDGYEQYF. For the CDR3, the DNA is TGCAGCGTCCTCGACGGCTACGAGCAGTACTTC.

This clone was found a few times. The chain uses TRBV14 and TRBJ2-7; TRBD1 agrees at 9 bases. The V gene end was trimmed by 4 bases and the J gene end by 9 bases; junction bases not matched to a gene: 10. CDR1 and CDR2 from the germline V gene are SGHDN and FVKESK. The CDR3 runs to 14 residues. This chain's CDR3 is CASSLGGQGNVQYF. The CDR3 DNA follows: TGTGCCAGCAGCCTGGGGGGACAGGGTAATGTGCAGTACTTC.

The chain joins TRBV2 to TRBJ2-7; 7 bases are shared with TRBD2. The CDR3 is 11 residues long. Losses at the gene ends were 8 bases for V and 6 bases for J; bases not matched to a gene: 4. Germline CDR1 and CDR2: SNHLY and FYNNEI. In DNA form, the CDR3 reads TGTGCCAGCCTCGGGGGGATCGAGCAGTACTTC. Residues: CASLGGIEQYF.

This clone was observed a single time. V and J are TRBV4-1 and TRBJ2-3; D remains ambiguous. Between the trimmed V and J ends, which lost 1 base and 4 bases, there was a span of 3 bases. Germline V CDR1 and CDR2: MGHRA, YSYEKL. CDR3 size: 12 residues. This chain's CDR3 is CASSQAPDTQYF. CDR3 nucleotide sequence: TGCGCCAGCAGCCAAGCCCCAGATACGCAGTATTTT.

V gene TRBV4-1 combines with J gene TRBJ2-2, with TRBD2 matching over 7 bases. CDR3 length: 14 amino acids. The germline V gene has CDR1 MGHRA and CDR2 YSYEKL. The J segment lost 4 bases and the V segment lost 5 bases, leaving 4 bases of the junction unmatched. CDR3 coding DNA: TGCGCCAGCAGCGAGCGGGACGGCACCGGGGAGCTGTTTTTT. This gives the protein CASSERDGTGELFF.

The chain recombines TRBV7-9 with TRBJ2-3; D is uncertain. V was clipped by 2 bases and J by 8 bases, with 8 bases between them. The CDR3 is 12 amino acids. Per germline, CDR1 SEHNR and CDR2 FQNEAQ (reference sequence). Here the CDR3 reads CASSLKEVTQYF. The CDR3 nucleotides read TGTGCCAGCAGCTTAAAGGAAGTTACGCAGTATTTT.

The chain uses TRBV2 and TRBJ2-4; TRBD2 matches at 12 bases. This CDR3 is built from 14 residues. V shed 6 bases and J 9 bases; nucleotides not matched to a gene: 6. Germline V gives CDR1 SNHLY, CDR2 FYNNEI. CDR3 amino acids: CASRLAGGYGIQYF. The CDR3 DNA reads TGTGCCAGCAGGCTAGCGGGAGGGTACGGCATTCAGTACTTC.

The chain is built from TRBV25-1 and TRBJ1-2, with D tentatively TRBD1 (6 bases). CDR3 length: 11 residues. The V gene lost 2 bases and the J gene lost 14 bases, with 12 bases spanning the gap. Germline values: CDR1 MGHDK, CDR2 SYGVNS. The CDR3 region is CASSEGQIWTF. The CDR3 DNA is TGTGCCAGCAGTGAAGGACAGATCTGGACCTTC.

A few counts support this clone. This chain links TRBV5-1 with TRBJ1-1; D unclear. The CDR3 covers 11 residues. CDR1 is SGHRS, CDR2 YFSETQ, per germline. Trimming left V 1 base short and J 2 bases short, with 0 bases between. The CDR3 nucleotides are TGCGCCAGCAGCTTGAACACTGAAGCTTTCTTT. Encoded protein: CASSLNTEAFF.

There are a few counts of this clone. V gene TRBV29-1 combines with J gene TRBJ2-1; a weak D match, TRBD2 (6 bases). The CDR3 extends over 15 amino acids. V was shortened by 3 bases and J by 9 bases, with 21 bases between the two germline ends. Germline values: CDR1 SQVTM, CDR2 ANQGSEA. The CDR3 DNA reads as TGCAGCGTTGATTCGACTCGGGGGTTCGGGGGTGAGCAGTTCTTC. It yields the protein CSVDSTRGFGGEQFF.

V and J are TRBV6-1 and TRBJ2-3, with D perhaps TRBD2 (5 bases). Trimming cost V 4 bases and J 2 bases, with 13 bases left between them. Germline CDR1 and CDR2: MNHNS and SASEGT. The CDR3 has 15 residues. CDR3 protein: CASSGTRTDTDTQYF. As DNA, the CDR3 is TGTGCCAGCAGTGGTACTAGGACGGACACAGATACGCAGTATTTT.

CDR3 loop: CSVAGQGLKERVTGELFF. The CDR3 nucleotides are TGCAGCGTTGCAGGACAGGGCCTAAAGGAACGGGTGACCGGGGAGCTGTTTTTT. This chain joins TRBV29-1 and TRBJ2-2; 8 positions agree with TRBD1. Germline lookup yields CDR1 SQVTM and CDR2 ANQGSEA. This CDR3 region has 18 residues. Trimming removed 4 bases from V and 5 bases from J; junction bases left unmatched: 18.

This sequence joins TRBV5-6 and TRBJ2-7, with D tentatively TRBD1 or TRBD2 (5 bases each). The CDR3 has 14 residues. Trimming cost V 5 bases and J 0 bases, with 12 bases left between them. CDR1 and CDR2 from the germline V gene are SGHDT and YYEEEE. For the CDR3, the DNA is TGTGCCAGCAGGTCCGGGACGGCCTCCTACGAGCAGTACTTC. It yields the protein CASRSGTASYEQYF.

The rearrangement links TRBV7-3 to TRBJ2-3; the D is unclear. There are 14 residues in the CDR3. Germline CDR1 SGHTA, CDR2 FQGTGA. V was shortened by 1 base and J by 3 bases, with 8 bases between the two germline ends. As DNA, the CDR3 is TGTGCCAGCAGCTTAATCGGGTTAACAGATACGCAGTATTTT. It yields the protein CASSLIGLTDTQYF. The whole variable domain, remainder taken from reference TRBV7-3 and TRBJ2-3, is GAGVSQTPSNKVTEKGKYVELRCDPISGHTALYWYRQSLGQGPEFLIYFQGTGAADDSGLPNDRFFAVRPEGSVSTLKIQRTERGDSAVYLCASSLIGLTDTQYFGPGTRLTVL.

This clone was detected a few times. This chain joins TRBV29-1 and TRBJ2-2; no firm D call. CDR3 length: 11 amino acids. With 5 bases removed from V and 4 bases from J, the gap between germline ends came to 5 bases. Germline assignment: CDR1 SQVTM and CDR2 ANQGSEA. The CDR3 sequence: CSVKPTGELFF. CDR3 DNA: TGCAGCGTTAAACCCACCGGGGAGCTGTTTTTT.

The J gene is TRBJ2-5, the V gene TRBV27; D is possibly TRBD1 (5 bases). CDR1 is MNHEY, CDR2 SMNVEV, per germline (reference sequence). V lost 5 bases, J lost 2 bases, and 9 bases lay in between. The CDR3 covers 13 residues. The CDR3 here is CASSPRQQETQYF. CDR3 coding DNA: TGTGCCAGCAGTCCCCGACAGCAAGAGACCCAGTACTTC.